This TCR beta chain was profiled in a study of control samples from healthy donors and cancer patients. Looked up from germline, CDR1 is KGHSH and CDR2 is LQKENI. Trimming pared 2 bases from V and 4 bases from J, leaving 11 bases between. This CDR3 is 15 amino acids long. The assay was immunoSEQ multiplex PCR, and TCRdb's table has in-frame clones only and misses some. The top ten clones hold around 1.5% of a sample with tens of thousands of clones, 80% to 95% of them seen once. The chain combines TRBV18 with TRBJ2-2; no definite D call. The sequenced sample was blood. The sequence came from a woman in her twenties or thirties in good health. DNA of the CDR3: TGTGCCAGCTCACCATTAACTTGGGGCACCGGGGAGCTGTTTTTT. It translates to CASSPLTWGTGELFF.